This T cell receptor beta chain was documented in a study of vaccination and CD4 T cells after COVID-19. As to treatment: roughly nine-day PBMC culture with coronavirus spike peptide pools or control peptides (ViraFEST assay). TCR sequencing followed the expansion of antigen-specific T cells with peptide pools in ViraFEST. Regarding this clonotype: Antigen unknown.

Sequence data for DNA of cultured CD4+ T cells were generated by the Oncomine TCR Beta short-read assay. TCRdb reanalysed the PCR reads using MiXCR and keeps one entry per CDR3 protein. This table has approximately 9,000 distinct CDR3 sequences, 50% to 65% appearing once. This TCR was sampled from a human donor who had recovered from COVID-19. The sequenced sample was CD4+ T cells from blood, cultured in vitro.

CDR3 protein: CASSVRQGNGGAFF. The CDR3 region has the DNA TGTGCCAGCAGCGTACGCCAGGGGAACGGGGGAGCTTTCTTT. This chain links TRBV7-2 with TRBJ1-1; a weak D match, TRBD1 (6 bases). V was cut by 5 bases and J by 10 bases, with 20 bases left in between. The CDR3 spans 14 residues. The germline gives CDR1 SGHTA, CDR2 FQGNSA. Together with reference TRBV7-2 and TRBJ1-1, the CDR3 gives the full variable domain: GAGVSQSPSNKVTEKGKDVELRCDPISGHTALYWYRQSLGQGLEFLIYFQGNSAPDKSGLPSDRFSAERTGGSVSTLTIQRTQQEDSAVYLCASSVRQGNGGAFFGQGTRLTVV.